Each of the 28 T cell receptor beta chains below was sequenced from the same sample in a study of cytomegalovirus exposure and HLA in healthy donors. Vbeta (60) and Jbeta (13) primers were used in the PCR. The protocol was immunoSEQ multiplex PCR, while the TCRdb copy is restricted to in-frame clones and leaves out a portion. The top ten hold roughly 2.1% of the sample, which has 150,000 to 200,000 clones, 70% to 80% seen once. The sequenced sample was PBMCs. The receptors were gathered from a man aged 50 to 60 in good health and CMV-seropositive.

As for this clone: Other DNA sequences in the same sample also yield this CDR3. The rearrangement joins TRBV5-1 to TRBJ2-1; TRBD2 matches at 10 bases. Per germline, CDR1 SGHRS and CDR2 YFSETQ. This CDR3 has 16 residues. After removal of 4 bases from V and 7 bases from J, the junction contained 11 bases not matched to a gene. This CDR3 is CASSLGGLAGVNEQFF. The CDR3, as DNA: TGCGCCAGCAGCCTCGGGGGGCTAGCGGGGGTAAATGAGCAGTTCTTC.

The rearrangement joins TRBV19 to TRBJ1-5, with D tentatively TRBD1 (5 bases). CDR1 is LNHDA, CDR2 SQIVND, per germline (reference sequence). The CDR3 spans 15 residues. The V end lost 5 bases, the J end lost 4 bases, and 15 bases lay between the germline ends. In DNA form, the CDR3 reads TGTGCCAGTAGTTCGACAGTTCCAATAAATCAGCCCCAGCATTTT. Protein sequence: CASSSTVPINQPQHF.

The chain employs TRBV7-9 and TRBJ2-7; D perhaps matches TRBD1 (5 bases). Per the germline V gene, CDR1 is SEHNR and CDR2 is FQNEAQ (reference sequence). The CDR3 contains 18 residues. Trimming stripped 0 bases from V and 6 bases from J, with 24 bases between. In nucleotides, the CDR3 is TGTGCCAGCAGCTTAGCTGGTGGGTGGAAGGGGCCTGGGTTCGAGCAGTACTTC. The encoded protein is CASSLAGGWKGPGFEQYF.

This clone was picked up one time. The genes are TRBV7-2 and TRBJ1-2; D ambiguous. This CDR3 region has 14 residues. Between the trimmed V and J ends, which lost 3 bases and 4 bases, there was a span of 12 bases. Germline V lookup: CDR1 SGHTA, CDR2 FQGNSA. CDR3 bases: TGTGCCAGCAGCTTCCAGACAAACGGCTATGGCTACACCTTC. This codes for CASSFQTNGYGYTF.

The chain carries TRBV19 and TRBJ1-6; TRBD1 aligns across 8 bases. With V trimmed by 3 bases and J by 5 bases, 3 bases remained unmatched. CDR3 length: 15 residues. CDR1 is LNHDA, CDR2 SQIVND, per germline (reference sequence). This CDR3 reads CASSIQQGDNSPLHF. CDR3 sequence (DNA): TGTGCCAGTAGTATCCAACAGGGGGATAATTCACCCCTCCACTTT. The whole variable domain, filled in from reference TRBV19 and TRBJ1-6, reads DGGITQSPKYLFRKEGQNVTLSCEQNLNHDAMYWYRQDPGQGLRLIYYSQIVNDFQKGDIAEGYSVSREKKESFPLTVTSAQKNPTAFYLCASSIQQGDNSPLHFGNGTRLTVT.

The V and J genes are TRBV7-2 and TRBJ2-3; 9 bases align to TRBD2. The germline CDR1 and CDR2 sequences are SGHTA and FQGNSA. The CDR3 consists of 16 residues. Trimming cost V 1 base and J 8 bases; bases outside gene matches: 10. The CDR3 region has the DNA TGTGCCAGCAGCTTAGAGGCTAGCGGGACCCCACGTACGCAGTATTTT. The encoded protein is CASSLEASGTPRTQYF.

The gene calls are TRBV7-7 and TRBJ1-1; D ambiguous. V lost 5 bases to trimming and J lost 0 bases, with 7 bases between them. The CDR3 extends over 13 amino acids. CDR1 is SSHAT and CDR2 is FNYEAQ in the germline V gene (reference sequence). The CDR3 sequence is CASSRSMNTEAFF. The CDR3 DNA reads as TGTGCCAGCAGCCGGTCCATGAACACTGAAGCTTTCTTT.

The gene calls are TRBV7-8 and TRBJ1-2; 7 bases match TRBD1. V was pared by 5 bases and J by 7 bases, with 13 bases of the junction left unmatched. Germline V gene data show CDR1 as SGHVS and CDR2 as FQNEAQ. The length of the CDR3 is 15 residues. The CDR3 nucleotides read TGTGCCAGCAGCACTTATTCGGACAGGCCGATTGGCTACACCTTC. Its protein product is CASSTYSDRPIGYTF.

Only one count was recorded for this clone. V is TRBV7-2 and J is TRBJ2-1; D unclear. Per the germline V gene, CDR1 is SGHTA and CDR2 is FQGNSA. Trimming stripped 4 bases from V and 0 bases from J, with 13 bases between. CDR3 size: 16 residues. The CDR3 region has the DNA TGTGCCAGCAGCTCTCCCGAGCGAAGCTCCTACAATGAGCAGTTCTTC. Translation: CASSSPERSSYNEQFF.

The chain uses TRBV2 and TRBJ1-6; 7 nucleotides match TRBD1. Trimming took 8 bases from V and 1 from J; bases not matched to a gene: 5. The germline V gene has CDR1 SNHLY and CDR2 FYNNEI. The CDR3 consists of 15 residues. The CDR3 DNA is TGTGCCAGCTCGACAGGGAAATCCTATAATTCACCCCTCCACTTT. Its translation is CASSTGKSYNSPLHF.

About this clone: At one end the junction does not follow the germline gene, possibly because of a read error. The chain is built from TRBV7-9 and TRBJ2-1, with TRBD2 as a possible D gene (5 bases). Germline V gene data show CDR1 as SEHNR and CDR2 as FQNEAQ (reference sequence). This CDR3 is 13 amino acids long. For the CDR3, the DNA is TGCAATGGTGCCAGCAGCCCCGGGGATGAGCAGTTCTTC. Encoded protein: CNGASSPGDEQFF.

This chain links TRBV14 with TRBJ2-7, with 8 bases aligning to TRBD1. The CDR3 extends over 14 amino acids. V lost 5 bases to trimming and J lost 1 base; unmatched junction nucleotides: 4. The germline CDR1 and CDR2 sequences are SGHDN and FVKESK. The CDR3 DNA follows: TGTGCCAGCAGCACCGGGACAGGATCCTACGAGCAGTACTTC. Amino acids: CASSTGTGSYEQYF.

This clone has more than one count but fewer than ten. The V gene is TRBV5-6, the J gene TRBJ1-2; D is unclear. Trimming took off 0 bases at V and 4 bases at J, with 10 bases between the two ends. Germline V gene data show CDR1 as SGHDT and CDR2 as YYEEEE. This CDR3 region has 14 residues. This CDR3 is CASSLGAGPYGYTF. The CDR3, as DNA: TGTGCCAGCAGCTTGGGAGCAGGCCCCTATGGCTACACCTTC.

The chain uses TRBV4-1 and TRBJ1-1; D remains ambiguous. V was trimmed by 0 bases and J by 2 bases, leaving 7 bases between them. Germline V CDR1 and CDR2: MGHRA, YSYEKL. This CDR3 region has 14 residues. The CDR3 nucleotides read TGCGCCAGCAGCCAAGAGAGGGCAAACACTGAAGCTTTCTTT. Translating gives CASSQERANTEAFF.

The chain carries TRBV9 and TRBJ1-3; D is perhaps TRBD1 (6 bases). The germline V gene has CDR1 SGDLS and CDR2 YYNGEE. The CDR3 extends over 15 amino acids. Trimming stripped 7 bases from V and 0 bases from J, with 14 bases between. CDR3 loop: CASGPGESSGNTIYF. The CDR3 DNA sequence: TGTGCCAGCGGCCCAGGGGAATCCTCTGGAAACACCATATATTTT.

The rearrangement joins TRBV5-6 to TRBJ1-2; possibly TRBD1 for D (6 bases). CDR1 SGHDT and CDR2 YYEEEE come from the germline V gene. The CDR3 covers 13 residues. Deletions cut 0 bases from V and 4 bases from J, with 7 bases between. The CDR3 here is CASSLVDSYGYTF. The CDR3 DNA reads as TGTGCCAGCAGCTTGGTGGACAGCTATGGCTACACCTTC.

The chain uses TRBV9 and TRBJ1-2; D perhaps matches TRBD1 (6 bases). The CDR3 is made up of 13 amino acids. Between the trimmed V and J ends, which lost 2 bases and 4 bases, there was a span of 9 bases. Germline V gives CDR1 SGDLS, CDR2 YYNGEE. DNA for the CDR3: TGTGCCAGCAGCGTCGGGACATCCTATGGCTACACCTTC. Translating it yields CASSVGTSYGYTF.

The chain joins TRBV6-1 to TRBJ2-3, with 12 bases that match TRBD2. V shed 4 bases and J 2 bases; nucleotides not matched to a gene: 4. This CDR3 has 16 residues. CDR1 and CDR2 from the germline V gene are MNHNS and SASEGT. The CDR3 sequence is CASSVASGGVTDTQYF. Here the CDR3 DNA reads TGTGCCAGCAGTGTAGCTAGCGGGGGGGTCACAGATACGCAGTATTTT.

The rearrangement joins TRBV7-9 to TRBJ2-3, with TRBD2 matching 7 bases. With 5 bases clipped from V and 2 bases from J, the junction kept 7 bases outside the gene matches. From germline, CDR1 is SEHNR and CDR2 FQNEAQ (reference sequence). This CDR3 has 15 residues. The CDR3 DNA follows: TGTGCCAGCAGCGGTCGGGGGGACGTCACAGATACGCAGTATTTT. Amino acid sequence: CASSGRGDVTDTQYF.

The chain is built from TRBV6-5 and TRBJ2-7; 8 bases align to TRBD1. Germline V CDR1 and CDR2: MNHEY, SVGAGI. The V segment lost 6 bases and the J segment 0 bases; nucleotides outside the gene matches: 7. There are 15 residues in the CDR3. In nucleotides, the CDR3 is TGTGCCAGCAGCAAACAGGGGGGAAGCTCCTACGAGCAGTACTTC. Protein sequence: CASSKQGGSSYEQYF.

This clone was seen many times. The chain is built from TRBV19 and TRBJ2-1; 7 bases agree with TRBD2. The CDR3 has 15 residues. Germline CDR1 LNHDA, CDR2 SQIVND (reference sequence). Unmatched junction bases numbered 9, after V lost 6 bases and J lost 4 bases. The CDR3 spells CASRAWGGGYNEQFF. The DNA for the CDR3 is TGTGCCAGTAGGGCCTGGGGGGGAGGTTACAATGAGCAGTTCTTC.

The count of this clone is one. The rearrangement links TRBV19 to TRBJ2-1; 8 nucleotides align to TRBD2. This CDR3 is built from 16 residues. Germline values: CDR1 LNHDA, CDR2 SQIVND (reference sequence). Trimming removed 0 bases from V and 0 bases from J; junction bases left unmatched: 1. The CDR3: CASSIDAGGSYNEQFF. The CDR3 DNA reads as TGTGCCAGTAGTATAGATGCGGGGGGCTCCTACAATGAGCAGTTCTTC.

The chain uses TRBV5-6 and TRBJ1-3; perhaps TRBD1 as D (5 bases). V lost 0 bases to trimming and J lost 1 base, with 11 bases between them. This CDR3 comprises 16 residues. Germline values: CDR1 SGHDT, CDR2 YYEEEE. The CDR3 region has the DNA TGTGCCAGCAGCTTGGTTGACAGAAGATCTGGAAACACCATATATTTT. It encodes CASSLVDRRSGNTIYF.

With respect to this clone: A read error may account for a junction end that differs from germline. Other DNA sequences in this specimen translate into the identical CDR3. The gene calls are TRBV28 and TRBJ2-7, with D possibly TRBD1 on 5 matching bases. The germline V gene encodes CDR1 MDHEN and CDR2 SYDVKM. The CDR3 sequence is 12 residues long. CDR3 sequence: CASSSRVGEQYF. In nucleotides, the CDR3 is TGCGCCAGCAGTTCCAGGGTGGGGGAGCAGTACTTC.

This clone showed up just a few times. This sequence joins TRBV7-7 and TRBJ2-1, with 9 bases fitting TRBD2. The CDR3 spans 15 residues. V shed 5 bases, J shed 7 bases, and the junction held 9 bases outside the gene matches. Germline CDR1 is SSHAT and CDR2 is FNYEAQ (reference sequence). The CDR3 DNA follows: TGTGCCAGCAGCGTTAGCGGGGGAGACCCTAATGAGCAGTTCTTC. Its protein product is CASSVSGGDPNEQFF.

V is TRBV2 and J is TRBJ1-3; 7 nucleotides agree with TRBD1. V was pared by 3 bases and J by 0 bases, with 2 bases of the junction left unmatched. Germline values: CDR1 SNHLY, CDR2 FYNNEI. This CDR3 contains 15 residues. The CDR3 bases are TGTGCCAGCAGTGACAGGGGGAACTCTGGAAACACCATATATTTT. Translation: CASSDRGNSGNTIYF.

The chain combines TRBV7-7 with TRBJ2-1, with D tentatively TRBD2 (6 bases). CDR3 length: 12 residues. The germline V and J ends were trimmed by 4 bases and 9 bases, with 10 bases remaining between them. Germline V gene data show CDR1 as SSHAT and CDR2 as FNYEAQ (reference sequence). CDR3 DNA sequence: TGTGCCAGCAGCTACTCCGGGGGTGAGCAGTTCTTC. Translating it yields CASSYSGGEQFF.

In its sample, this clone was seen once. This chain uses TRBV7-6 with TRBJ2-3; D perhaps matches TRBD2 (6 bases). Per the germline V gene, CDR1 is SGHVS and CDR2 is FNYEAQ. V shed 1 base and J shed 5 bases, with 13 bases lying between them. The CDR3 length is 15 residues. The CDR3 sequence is CASSLGGREVDTQYF. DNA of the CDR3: TGTGCCAGCAGCTTAGGTGGCAGGGAGGTAGATACGCAGTATTTT.